The next 22 T cell receptor beta chains were all read from a single sample in a study of T-cell reconstitution after alpha-beta-depleted transplantation in children. For TCRbeta, the library was prepared with unique molecular identifiers. TCRdb recomputed calls from the PCR reads with MiXCR, one row per CDR3 protein. Altogether almost 600,000 distinct CDR3 sequences are present, approximately 30% being singletons, with the ten largest covering approximately 33%. The material sequenced was PBMCs, taken before TCRalphabeta/CD19-depleted stem cell transplant. These receptors were collected from a boy less than two years old with Wiskott-Aldrich syndrome, due to receive a stem cell transplant.

V gene TRBV6-2 or TRBV6-3 combines with J gene TRBJ2-7; 9 bases align to TRBD1. Germline CDR1 reads MNHEY; CDR2 reads SVGEGT. The V and J ends lost 4 bases and 5 bases, in that order; junction bases with no gene match: 6. This CDR3 has 14 amino acids. This chain's CDR3 is CASSWTGELDEQYF. The CDR3 region has the DNA TGTGCCAGCAGTTGGACAGGGGAGTTAGACGAGCAGTACTTC.

This clonotype has a handful of counts. The V gene is TRBV9, the J gene TRBJ2-7; a possible D gene is TRBD2 (5 bases). The V gene's germline CDR1 is SGDLS and CDR2 YYNGEE. The V and J ends lost 2 bases and 6 bases respectively, with 18 bases between them. This CDR3 comprises 15 residues. As DNA, the CDR3 is TGTGCCAGCAGCGTGAGAGAGGGTGGCGAGGGCGAGCAGTACTTC. Translated: CASSVREGGEGEQYF.

This clonotype appeared a few times. The chain employs TRBV5-5 and TRBJ2-2; D is unclear. The V end was cut by 4 bases, the J end by 1 base, with 11 bases between. This CDR3 comprises 15 residues. The germline gives CDR1 SGHKS, CDR2 YYEKEE (reference sequence). CDR3 sequence reads: CASSAGPMNTGELFF. For the CDR3, the DNA is TGTGCCAGCAGCGCAGGACCAATGAACACCGGGGAGCTGTTTTTT. Full variable domain (rest looked up from reference TRBV5-5 and TRBJ2-2): DAGVTQSPTHLIKTRGQQVTLRCSPISGHKSVSWYQQVLGQGPQFIFQYYEKEERGRGNFPDRFSARQFPNYSSELNVNALLLGDSALYLCASSAGPMNTGELFFGEGSRLTVL.

This clonotype appeared a few times. This chain joins TRBV4-1 and TRBJ2-1; unclear D gene. V lost 8 bases and J lost 2, with 7 bases in between. Per the germline V gene, CDR1 is MGHRA and CDR2 is YSYEKL. The CDR3 is made up of 12 amino acids. The CDR3 DNA sequence: TGCGCCAGCGGAGCCCCCTACAATGAGCAGTTCTTC. Translating it yields CASGAPYNEQFF.

V usage is TRBV6-2 or TRBV6-3 and J usage is TRBJ2-1, with a tentative D call TRBD2 (5 bases). The CDR3 contains 14 residues. Per the germline V gene, CDR1 is MNHEY and CDR2 is SVGEGT. The germline V and J ends were trimmed by 5 bases and 4 bases, with 12 bases remaining between them. The CDR3 sequence is CASSRQSGYNEQFF. CDR3 bases: TGTGCCAGCAGTCGCCAAAGCGGTTACAATGAGCAGTTCTTC.

J is TRBJ2-1 and V is TRBV24-1, with D maybe TRBD1 (6 bases). CDR1 and CDR2 (germline): KGHDR, SFDVKD. With 4 bases removed from V and 8 bases from J, the gap between germline ends came to 17 bases. CDR3 length: 15 amino acids. CDR3 nucleotides: TGTGCCACCAGTGACGGACCCACAGGGTACGATGAGCAGTTCTTC. Protein: CATSDGPTGYDEQFF.

The gene calls are TRBV20-1 and TRBJ2-5; D is unresolved. The V gene lost 5 bases and the J gene lost 5 bases, with 18 bases spanning the gap. Germline V lookup: CDR1 DFQATT, CDR2 SNEGSKA (reference sequence). This CDR3 has 14 amino acids. The CDR3 sequence: CSAPSRSTWETQYF. For the CDR3, the DNA is TGCAGTGCTCCATCCAGGAGTACGTGGGAGACCCAGTACTTC.

This clonotype was detected only a few times. V is TRBV12-3 or TRBV12-4 and J is TRBJ2-1; D may match TRBD1 or TRBD2 (5 bases each). The CDR3 is 16 residues long. Trimming took 6 bases from V and 1 from J, leaving 16 bases between them. The CDR3 sequence: CASRGVQGASYNEQFF. CDR3 nucleotides: TGTGCCAGCAGGGGCGTCCAGGGAGCTTCCTACAATGAGCAGTTCTTC.

The chain combines TRBV18 with TRBJ2-5; D gene uncertain. V gave up 4 bases and J gave up 3 bases, with 21 bases separating them. The CDR3 length is 17 residues. Germline V gene lookup returns CDR1 KGHSH and CDR2 LQKENI. The CDR3 protein is CASSRHRGRKIKETQYF. CDR3 DNA sequence: TGTGCCAGCTCACGACACCGTGGACGGAAGATAAAAGAGACCCAGTACTTC.

This clonotype has ten or more counts. CDR3 sequence (DNA): TGTGCCAGCAGCTTAGGGTGGGTTGGGTCGAGGGCTTTCTTT. It translates to CASSLGWVGSRAFF. The chain employs TRBV7-6 and TRBJ1-1; D gene unclear. Germline assignment: CDR1 SGHVS and CDR2 FNYEAQ. Between the trimmed V and J ends, which lost 1 base and 11 bases, there was a span of 17 bases. The CDR3 runs 14 residues.

The chain employs TRBV24-1 and TRBJ2-1; a weak D match, TRBD2 (5 bases). V lost 4 bases and J lost 4, with 10 bases in between. The CDR3 contains 14 residues. Germline V gene sequence: CDR1 KGHDR, CDR2 SFDVKD. CDR3: CATSDYTGYNEQFF. The DNA for the CDR3 is TGTGCCACCAGTGACTATACGGGGTACAATGAGCAGTTCTTC.

V gene TRBV20-1 combines with J gene TRBJ2-1; 7 bases fit TRBD2. J was trimmed by 8 bases and V by 3 bases; bases with no gene match: 10. Germline V CDR1 and CDR2: DFQATT, SNEGSKA (reference sequence). The CDR3 runs to 14 residues. CDR3 nucleotide sequence: TGCAGTGCTAGGGTGGGAGGGATTGGCGATGAGCAGTTCTTC. It translates to CSARVGGIGDEQFF.

This clonotype was found a few times. The chain employs TRBV6-1 and TRBJ2-1; 14 bases are a match to TRBD2. This CDR3 has 17 residues. V was clipped by 5 bases and J by 6 bases; unmatched bases: 9. Germline V gene sequence: CDR1 MNHNS, CDR2 SASEGT. CDR3 sequence: CASSPPGLAGVANEQFF. Here the CDR3 DNA reads TGTGCCAGCAGTCCCCCGGGACTAGCGGGAGTCGCCAATGAGCAGTTCTTC.

This clonotype appeared a few times. This chain links TRBV5-1 with TRBJ1-1; a weak D match, TRBD1 (5 bases). V was shortened by 4 bases and J by 7 bases, with 11 bases between the two germline ends. Looked up from germline, CDR1 is SGHRS and CDR2 is YFSETQ. This CDR3 spans 12 amino acids. CDR3 coding DNA: TGCGCCAGCAGCCAGGGACGTTATGAAGCTTTCTTT. Amino acids: CASSQGRYEAFF.

The V call is TRBV10-2, the J call TRBJ1-1, with D hard to call. The V gene lost 3 bases and the J gene lost 1 base, with 12 bases spanning the gap. Germline V gene sequence: CDR1 WSHSY, CDR2 SAAADI. The CDR3 runs to 15 residues. The CDR3 nucleotides read TGCGCCAGCAGTGATTCTCGTGGCCGGAACACTGAAGCTTTCTTT. Translation gives CASSDSRGRNTEAFF.

In this sample, this clonotype turned up a few times. V gene TRBV10-2 combines with J gene TRBJ2-2; maybe TRBD2 (5 bases). CDR3 length equals 14 residues. CDR1 WSHSY and CDR2 SAAADI come from the germline V gene. Trimming left V 9 bases short and J 5 bases short, with 16 bases between. CDR3 loop: CASSFMTGTGELFF. The CDR3 bases are TGCGCCAGTTCTTTTATGACGGGAACCGGGGAGCTGTTTTTT.

The chain recombines TRBV4-1 with TRBJ2-7; 8 nucleotides line up with TRBD2. V trimming: 0 bases; J trimming: 3 bases; junction bases outside the gene matches: 10. The CDR3 totals 17 residues. Per the germline V gene, CDR1 is MGHRA and CDR2 is YSYEKL. DNA of the CDR3: TGCGCCAGCAGCCAAGACCCAAGCCAGCGGGAGCGCTACGAGCAGTACTTC. Protein sequence: CASSQDPSQRERYEQYF.

This clonotype has only a few counts. V and J are TRBV24-1 and TRBJ2-2; possibly TRBD1 for D (6 bases). V dropped 1 base and J dropped 4 bases, with 15 bases sitting between them. Germline V gene lookup returns CDR1 KGHDR and CDR2 SFDVKD. The CDR3 is made up of 17 amino acids. In DNA form, the CDR3 reads TGTGCCACCAGTGATTTTCCCGGGGAAGGGGGCACCGGGGAGCTGTTTTTT. Its translation is CATSDFPGEGGTGELFF.

In DNA form, the CDR3 reads TGTGCCAGCAGCTTAGTCCCAGCCGCCTCTGGAAACACCATATATTTT. This gives the protein CASSLVPAASGNTIYF. The gene calls are TRBV7-6 and TRBJ1-3; no clear D gene. The V and J ends lost 1 base and 0 bases respectively, with 10 bases between them. CDR1 is SGHVS and CDR2 is FNYEAQ in the germline V gene. The CDR3 covers 16 residues.

J is TRBJ2-1 and V is TRBV7-2; 9 bases are shared with TRBD1. The CDR3 covers 15 residues. J lost 2 bases, V lost 5 bases, and 4 bases had no gene match. Germline CDR1 SGHTA, CDR2 FQGNSA. CDR3 bases: TGTGCCAGCAGCCGGGACAGGGCGGCCTACAATGAGCAGTTCTTC. It codes for CASSRDRAAYNEQFF.

This clonotype appeared a single time. Its ends do not fully match the called genes, so a read error is possible. This chain joins TRBV6-5 and TRBJ2-5, with 8 positions matching TRBD2. The V gene's germline CDR1 is MNHEY and CDR2 SVGAGI. The CDR3 is 18 amino acids. This CDR3 is CASSYLGLAGGTGEAQYF. The DNA of the CDR3 is TGTGCCAGCAGTTACCTAGGGTTGGCGGGAGGAACCGGAGAGGCCCAGTACTTC.

The genes are TRBV20-1 and TRBJ2-1; 10 positions match TRBD2. The CDR3 extends over 16 amino acids. Trimming removed 0 bases from V and 3 bases from J; junction bases left unmatched: 5. The germline V gene encodes CDR1 DFQATT and CDR2 SNEGSKA (reference sequence). DNA of the CDR3: TGCAGTGCTAGAGATAAGGCTAGCGGGAGCTACAATGAGCAGTTCTTC. Protein product: CSARDKASGSYNEQFF.